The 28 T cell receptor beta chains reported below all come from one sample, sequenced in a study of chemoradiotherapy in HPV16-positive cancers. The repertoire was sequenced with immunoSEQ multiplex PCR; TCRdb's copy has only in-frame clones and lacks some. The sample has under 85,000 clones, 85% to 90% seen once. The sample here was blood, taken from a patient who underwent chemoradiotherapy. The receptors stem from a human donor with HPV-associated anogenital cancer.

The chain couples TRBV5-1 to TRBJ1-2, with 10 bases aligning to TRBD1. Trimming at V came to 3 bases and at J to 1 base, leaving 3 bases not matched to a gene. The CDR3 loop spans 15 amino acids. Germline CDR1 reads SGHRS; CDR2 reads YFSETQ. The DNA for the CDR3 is TGCGCCAGCAGCTGGGGGACAGGGGATAACTATGGCTACACCTTC. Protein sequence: CASSWGTGDNYGYTF.

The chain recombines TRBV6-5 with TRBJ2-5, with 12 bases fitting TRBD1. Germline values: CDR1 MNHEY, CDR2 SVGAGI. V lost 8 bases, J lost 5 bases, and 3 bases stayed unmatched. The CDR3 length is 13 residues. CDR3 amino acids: CASGTGGAETQYF. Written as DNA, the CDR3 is TGTGCCAGCGGGACAGGGGGCGCGGAGACCCAGTACTTC.

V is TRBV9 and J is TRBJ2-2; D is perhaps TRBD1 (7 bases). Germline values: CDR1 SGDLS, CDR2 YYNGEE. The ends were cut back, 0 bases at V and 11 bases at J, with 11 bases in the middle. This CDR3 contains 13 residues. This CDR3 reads CASSVGQGGELFF. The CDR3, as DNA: TGTGCCAGCAGCGTAGGTCAGGGGGGAGAGCTGTTTTTT. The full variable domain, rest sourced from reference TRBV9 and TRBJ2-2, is DSGVTQTPKHLITATGQRVTLRCSPRSGDLSVYWYQQSLDQGLQFLIQYYNGEERAKGNILERFSAQQFPDLHSELNLSSLELGDSALYFCASSVGQGGELFFGEGSRLTVL.

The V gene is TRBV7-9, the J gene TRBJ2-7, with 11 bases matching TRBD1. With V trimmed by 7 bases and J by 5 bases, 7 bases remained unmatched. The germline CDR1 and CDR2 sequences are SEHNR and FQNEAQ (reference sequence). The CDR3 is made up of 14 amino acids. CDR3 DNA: TGTGCCAGCAACCGAGGACAGGGGGCAGACGAGCAGTACTTC. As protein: CASNRGQGADEQYF.

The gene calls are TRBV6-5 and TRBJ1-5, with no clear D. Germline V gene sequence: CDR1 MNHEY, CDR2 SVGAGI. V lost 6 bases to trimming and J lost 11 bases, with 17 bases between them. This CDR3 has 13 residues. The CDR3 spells CASRPDGYRAQHF. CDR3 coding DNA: TGTGCCAGCAGACCTGACGGTTATAGGGCCCAGCATTTT.

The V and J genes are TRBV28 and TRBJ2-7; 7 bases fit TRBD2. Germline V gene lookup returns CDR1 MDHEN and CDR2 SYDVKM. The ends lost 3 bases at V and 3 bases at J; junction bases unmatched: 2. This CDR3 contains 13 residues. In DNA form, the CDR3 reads TGTGCCAGCAGTTTGGGAGGGAGCTACGAGCAGTACTTC. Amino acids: CASSLGGSYEQYF.

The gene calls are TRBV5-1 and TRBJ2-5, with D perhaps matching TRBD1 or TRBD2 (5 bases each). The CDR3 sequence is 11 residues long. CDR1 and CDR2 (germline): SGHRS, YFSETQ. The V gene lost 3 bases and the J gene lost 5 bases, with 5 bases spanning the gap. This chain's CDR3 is CASSWGETQYF. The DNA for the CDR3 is TGCGCCAGCAGCTGGGGGGAGACCCAGTACTTC.

CDR3 protein: CASSRGRFTEAFF. The DNA for the CDR3 is TGTGCCAGCAGCCGTGGCCGTTTCACTGAAGCTTTCTTT. The chain employs TRBV4-2 and TRBJ1-1; D remains ambiguous. CDR1 is LGHNA and CDR2 is YNFKEQ in the germline V gene. The ends were cut back, 4 bases at V and 4 bases at J, with 10 bases in the middle. This CDR3 contains 13 residues.

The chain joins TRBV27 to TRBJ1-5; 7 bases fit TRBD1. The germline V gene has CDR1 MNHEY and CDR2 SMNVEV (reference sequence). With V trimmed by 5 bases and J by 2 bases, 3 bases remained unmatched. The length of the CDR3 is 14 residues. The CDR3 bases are TGTGCCAGCAGTCCCGACAGGGGCAATCAGCCCCAGCATTTT. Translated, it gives CASSPDRGNQPQHF.

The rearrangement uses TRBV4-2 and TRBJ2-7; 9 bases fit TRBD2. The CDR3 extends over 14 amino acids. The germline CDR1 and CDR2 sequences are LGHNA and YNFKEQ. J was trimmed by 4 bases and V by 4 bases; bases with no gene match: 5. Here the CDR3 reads CASSPGLAGYEQYF. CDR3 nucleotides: TGTGCCAGCAGCCCGGGACTAGCTGGTTACGAGCAGTACTTC.

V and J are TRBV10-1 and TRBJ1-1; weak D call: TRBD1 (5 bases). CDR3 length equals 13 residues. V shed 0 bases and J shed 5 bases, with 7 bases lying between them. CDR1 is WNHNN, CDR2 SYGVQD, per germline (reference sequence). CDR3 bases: TGCGCCAGCAGTGAGTCTGGGGGTACTGAAGCTTTCTTT. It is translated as CASSESGGTEAFF.

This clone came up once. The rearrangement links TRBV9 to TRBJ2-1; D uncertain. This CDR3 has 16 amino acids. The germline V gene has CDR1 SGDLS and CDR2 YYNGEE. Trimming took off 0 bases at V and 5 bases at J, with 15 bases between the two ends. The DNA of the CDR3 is TGTGCCAGCAGCGTAGCCCTAAGGGCTAGGCACAATGAGCAGTTCTTC. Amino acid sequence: CASSVALRARHNEQFF.

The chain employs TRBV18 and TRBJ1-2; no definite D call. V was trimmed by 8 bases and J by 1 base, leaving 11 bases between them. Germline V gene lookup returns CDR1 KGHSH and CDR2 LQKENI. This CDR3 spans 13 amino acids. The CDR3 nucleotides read TGTGCCAGCGCGGCGGATATTAACTATGGCTACACCTTC. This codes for CASAADINYGYTF.

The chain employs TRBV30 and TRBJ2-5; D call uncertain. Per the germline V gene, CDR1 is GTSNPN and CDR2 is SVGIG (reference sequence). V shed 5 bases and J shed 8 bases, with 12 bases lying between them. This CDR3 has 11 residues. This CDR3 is CAWELSHTQYF. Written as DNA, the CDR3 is TGTGCCTGGGAGTTGAGCCACACCCAGTACTTC.

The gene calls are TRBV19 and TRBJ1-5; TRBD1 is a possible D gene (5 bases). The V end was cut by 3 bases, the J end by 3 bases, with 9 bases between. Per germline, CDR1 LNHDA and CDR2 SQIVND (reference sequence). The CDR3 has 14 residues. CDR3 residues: CASSIQTANQPQHF. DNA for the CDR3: TGTGCCAGTAGTATCCAGACAGCCAATCAGCCCCAGCATTTT.

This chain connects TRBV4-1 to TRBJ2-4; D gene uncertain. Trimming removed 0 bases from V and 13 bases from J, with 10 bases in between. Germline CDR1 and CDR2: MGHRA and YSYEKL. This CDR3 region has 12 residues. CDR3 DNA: TGCGCCAGCAGCCAAGATGGAAGCGCCCAGTACTTC. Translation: CASSQDGSAQYF.

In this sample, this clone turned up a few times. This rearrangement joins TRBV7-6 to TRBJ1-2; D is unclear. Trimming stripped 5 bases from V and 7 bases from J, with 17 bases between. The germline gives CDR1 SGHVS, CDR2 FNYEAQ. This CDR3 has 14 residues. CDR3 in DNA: TGTGCCAGCAGCCTTACGGGCGATCTTGGTGGCTACACCTTC. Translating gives CASSLTGDLGGYTF.

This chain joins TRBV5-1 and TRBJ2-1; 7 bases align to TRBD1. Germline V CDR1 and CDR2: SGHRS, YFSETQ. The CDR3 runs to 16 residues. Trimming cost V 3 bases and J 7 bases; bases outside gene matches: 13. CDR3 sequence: CASSSNRQGFWNEQFF. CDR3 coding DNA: TGCGCCAGCAGCTCGAACCGACAGGGCTTTTGGAATGAGCAGTTCTTC.

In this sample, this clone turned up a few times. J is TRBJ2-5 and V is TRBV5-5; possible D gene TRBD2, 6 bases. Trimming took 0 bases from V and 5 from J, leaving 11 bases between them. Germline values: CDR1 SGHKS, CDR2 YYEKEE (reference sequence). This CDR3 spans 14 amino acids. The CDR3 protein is CASSLAGRRETQYF. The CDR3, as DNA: TGTGCCAGCAGCTTGGCAGGGAGGAGGGAGACCCAGTACTTC.

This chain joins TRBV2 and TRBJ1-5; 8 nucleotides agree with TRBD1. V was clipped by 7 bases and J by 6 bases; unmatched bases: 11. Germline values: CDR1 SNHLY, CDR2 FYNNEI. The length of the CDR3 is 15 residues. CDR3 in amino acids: CASTEGGQGGQPQHF. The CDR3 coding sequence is TGTGCCAGCACCGAGGGCGGACAGGGTGGTCAGCCCCAGCATTTT.

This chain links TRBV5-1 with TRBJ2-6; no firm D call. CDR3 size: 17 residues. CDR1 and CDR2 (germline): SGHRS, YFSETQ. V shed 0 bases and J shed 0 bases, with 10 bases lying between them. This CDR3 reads CASSLGLRLSGANVLTF. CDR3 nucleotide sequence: TGCGCCAGCAGCTTGGGACTTCGTCTCTCTGGGGCCAACGTCCTGACTTTC.

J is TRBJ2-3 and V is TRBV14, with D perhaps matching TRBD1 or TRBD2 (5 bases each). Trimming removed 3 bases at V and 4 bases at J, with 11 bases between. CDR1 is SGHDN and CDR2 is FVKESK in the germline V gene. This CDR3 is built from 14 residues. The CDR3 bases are TGTGCCAGCAGCCAGAGGGCCAGGGCAGATACGCAGTATTTT. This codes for CASSQRARADTQYF.

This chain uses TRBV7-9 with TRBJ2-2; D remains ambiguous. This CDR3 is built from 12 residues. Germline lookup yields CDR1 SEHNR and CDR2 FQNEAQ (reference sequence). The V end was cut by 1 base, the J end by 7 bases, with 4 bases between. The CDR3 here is CASSLDFGELFF. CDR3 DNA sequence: TGTGCCAGCAGCTTAGACTTCGGGGAGCTGTTTTTT.

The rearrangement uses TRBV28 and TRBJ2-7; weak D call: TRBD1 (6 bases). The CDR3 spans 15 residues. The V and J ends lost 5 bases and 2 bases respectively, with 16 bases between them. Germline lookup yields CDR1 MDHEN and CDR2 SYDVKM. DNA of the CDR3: TGTGCCAGCAGTGCACTGGGGGCAACCACCTACGAGCAGTACTTC. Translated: CASSALGATTYEQYF.

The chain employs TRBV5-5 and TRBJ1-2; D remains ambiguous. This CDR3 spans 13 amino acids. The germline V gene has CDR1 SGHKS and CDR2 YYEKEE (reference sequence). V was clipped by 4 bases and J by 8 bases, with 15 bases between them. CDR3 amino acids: CASSPDASKGYTF. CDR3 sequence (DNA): TGTGCCAGCAGCCCGGATGCATCGAAAGGCTACACCTTC.

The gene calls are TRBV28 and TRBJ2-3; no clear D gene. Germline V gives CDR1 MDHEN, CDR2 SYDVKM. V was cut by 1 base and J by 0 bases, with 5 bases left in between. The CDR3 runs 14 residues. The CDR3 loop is CASSLSSSTDTQYF. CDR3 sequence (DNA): TGTGCCAGCAGTTTATCGAGCAGCACAGATACGCAGTATTTT. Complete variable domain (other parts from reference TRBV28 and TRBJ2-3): DVKVTQSSRYLVKRTGEKVFLECVQDMDHENMFWYRQDPGLGLRLIYFSYDVKMKEKGDIPEGYSVSREKKERFSLILESASTNQTSMYLCASSLSSSTDTQYFGPGTRLTVL.

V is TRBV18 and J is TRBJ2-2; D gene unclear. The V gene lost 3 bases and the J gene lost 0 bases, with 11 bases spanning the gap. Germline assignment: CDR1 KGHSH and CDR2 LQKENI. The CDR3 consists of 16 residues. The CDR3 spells CASSPSIDANTGELFF. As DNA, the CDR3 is TGTGCCAGCTCACCCAGTATAGACGCGAACACCGGGGAGCTGTTTTTT. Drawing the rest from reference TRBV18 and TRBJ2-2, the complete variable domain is NAGVMQNPRHLVRRRGQEARLRCSPMKGHSHVYWYRQLPEEGLKFMVYLQKENIIDESGMPKERFSAEFPKEGPSILRIQQVVRGDSAAYFCASSPSIDANTGELFFGEGSRLTVL.

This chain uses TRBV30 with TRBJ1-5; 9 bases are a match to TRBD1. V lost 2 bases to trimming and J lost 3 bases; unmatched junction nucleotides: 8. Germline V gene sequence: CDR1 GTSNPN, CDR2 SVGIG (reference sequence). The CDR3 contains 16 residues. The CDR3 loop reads CAWSHPGQGNNQPQHF. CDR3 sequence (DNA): TGTGCCTGGAGTCATCCGGGACAGGGCAACAATCAGCCCCAGCATTTT.